This passage covers 13 T cell receptor beta chains from one sample sequenced in a study of T cell responses to AZD1222 COVID-19 vaccine. Method: immunoSEQ multiplex PCR; TCRdb's copy keeps in-frame clones and lacks some. Among under 150,000 clones, approximately 94% were seen once, and the ten largest hold roughly 2%. The source was peripheral blood, collected on day 0 of AZD1222 vaccination. All receptors come from an adult in good health.

This chain connects TRBV7-3 to TRBJ2-2, with D perhaps being TRBD1 or TRBD2 (5 bases each). Germline loops: CDR1 SGHTA, CDR2 FQGTGA. V was clipped by 10 bases and J by 3 bases, with 15 bases between them. The CDR3 has 14 residues. The DNA for the CDR3 is TGTGCCACCCACGGGGCCGGAGACACCGGGGAGCTGTTTTTT. Encoded protein: CATHGAGDTGELFF.

This sequence joins TRBV7-2 and TRBJ1-3, with a weak D call TRBD1 (5 bases). V gave up 5 bases and J gave up 0 bases, with 11 bases separating them. This CDR3 contains 15 residues. Looked up from germline, CDR1 is SGHTA and CDR2 is FQGNSA. CDR3 in DNA: TGTGCCAGCAGCCCCAGAGGGGCCTCTGGAAACACCATATATTTT. This sequence encodes CASSPRGASGNTIYF.

As DNA, the CDR3 is TGCGCCAGCAGCTCCTACATGACTAGCGGGAGGGATAACATTCAGTACTTC. Translated: CASSSYMTSGRDNIQYF. The chain links TRBV5-1 to TRBJ2-4, with TRBD2 matching over 14 bases. This CDR3 contains 17 residues. J was trimmed by 7 bases and V by 3 bases; bases with no gene match: 9. Germline V gene sequence: CDR1 SGHRS, CDR2 YFSETQ.

A word on this clone: One junction end does not reproduce the germline sequence, and a read error may be involved. The V gene is TRBV9, the J gene TRBJ1-2; a weak D match, TRBD1 (5 bases). The CDR3 runs to 13 residues. Germline V CDR1 and CDR2: SGDLS, YYNGEE. DNA for the CDR3: TGTGCCAGCAGCGTCCCCGGGGGGTATGGCCACACCTTC. Residues: CASSVPGGYGHTF.

J is TRBJ2-7 and V is TRBV7-9, with D tentatively TRBD1 or TRBD2 (5 bases each). The germline gives CDR1 SEHNR, CDR2 FQNEAQ (reference sequence). CDR3 length: 15 residues. Trimming shortened V by 5 bases and J by 2 bases, and 16 bases separated the two germline ends. The CDR3 DNA reads TGTGCCAGCAGCCCTCGAGAGGGGCGACCCTACGAGCAGTACTTC. Protein: CASSPREGRPYEQYF.

V and J are TRBV27 and TRBJ2-1, with D unresolved. Germline CDR1 is MNHEY and CDR2 is SMNVEV (reference sequence). CDR3 length: 13 amino acids. Trimming left V 2 bases short and J 4 bases short, with 6 bases between. This CDR3 is CASSLVPYNEQFF. The CDR3 nucleotides read TGTGCCAGCAGTTTAGTACCTTACAATGAGCAGTTCTTC.

The CDR3 DNA reads TGTGCCAGCAGCATGGACATTAGCAATCAGCCCCAGCATTTT. Translation: CASSMDISNQPQHF. The chain has TRBV9 and TRBJ1-5, with a weak D call TRBD1 (5 bases). The CDR3 loop spans 14 amino acids. The V and J ends lost 4 bases and 0 bases respectively, with 8 bases between them. The germline gives CDR1 SGDLS, CDR2 YYNGEE.

The CDR3 nucleotides are TGTGCCAGCAGTGACTCCTGGACAGGCACCGGGGAGCTGTTTTTT. Its translation is CASSDSWTGTGELFF. This chain uses TRBV6-4 with TRBJ2-2, with 7 bases matching TRBD1. Germline V gives CDR1 MRHNA, CDR2 SNTAGT. The CDR3 consists of 15 residues. V lost 0 bases, J lost 4 bases, and 2 bases stayed unmatched.

This chain links TRBV2 with TRBJ2-7; the D is unclear. Germline CDR1 is SNHLY and CDR2 is FYNNEI. The germline V and J ends were trimmed by 11 bases and 2 bases, with 16 bases remaining between them. The CDR3 contains 13 residues. CDR3 region: CAVTGATPYEQYF. The CDR3 DNA is TGTGCCGTAACCGGAGCAACTCCCTACGAGCAGTACTTC.

The rearrangement joins TRBV5-8 to TRBJ1-2; TRBD1 matches 8 bases. The CDR3 has 15 residues. The germline gives CDR1 SGHTS, CDR2 YDEGEE. The junction had 8 bases not matched to a gene; V was cut back by 4 bases and J by 3 bases. Here the CDR3 reads CASSPRDRTYYGYTF. The CDR3 region has the DNA TGTGCCAGCAGCCCCCGGGACAGGACCTACTATGGCTACACCTTC.

The rearrangement joins TRBV14 to TRBJ1-3, with D hard to call. The V end lost 8 bases, the J end lost 0 bases, and 8 bases lay between the germline ends. Germline CDR1 and CDR2: SGHDN and FVKESK. This CDR3 region has 13 residues. The CDR3 DNA reads TGTGCCAGCGGTCCGCTCTCTGGAAACACCATATATTTT. Translating it yields CASGPLSGNTIYF.

The chain uses TRBV5-3 and TRBJ1-2, with 10 bases that match TRBD1. TRBV5-3 is marked as an open reading frame, function uncertain. With V trimmed by 4 bases and J by 1 base, 1 base remained unmatched. CDR3 length: 14 residues. Here the CDR3 DNA reads TGTGCCAGAAGCGGGGACAGGGGTAACTATGGCTACACCTTC. It is translated as CARSGDRGNYGYTF.

This clone is a singleton in its sample. The gene calls are TRBV6-5 and TRBJ1-6; D is possibly TRBD1 (5 bases). Per the germline V gene, CDR1 is MNHEY and CDR2 is SVGAGI. The CDR3 sequence is 13 residues long. V lost 7 bases and J lost 7, with 11 bases in between. CDR3 sequence (DNA): TGTGCCAGCACCCGCAGGGACAATTCACCCCTCCACTTT. Encoded protein: CASTRRDNSPLHF.